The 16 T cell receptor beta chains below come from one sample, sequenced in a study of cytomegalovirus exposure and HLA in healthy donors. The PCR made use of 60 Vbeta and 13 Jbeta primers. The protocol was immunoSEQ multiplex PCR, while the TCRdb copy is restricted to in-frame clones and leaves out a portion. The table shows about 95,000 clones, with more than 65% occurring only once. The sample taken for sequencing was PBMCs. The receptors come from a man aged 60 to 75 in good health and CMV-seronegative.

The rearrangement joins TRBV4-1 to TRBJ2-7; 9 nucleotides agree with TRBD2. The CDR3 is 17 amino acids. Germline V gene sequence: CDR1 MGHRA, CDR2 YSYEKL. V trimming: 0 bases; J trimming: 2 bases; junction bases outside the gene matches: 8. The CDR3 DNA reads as TGCGCCAGCAGCCAAGACCGGGGGGCTAGCGGGACCTACGAGCAGTACTTC. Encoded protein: CASSQDRGASGTYEQYF.

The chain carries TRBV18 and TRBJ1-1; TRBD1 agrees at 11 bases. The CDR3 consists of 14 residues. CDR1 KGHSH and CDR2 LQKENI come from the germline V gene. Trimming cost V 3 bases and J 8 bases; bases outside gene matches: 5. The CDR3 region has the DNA TGTGCCAGCTCACCCCGGGACAGGGGGTCGGAAGCTTTCTTT. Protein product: CASSPRDRGSEAFF.

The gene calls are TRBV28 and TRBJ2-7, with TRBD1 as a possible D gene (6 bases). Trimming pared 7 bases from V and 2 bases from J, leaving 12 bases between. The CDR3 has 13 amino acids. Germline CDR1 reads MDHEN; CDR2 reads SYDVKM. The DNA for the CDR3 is TGTGCCAGCAAAACAGGGCTCACCTACGAGCAGTACTTC. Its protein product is CASKTGLTYEQYF.

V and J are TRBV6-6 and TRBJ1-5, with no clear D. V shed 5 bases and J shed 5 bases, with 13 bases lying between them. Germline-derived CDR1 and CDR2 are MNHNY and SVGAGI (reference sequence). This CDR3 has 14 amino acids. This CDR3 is CASSPNVSDQPQHF. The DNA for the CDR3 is TGTGCCAGCAGTCCCAACGTCAGTGATCAGCCCCAGCATTTT.

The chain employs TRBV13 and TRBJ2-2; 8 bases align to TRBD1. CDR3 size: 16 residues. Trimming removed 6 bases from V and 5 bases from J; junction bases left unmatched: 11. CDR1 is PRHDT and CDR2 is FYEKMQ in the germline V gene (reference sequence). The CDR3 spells CASRPWTGRRTGELFF. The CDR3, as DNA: TGTGCCAGCAGACCTTGGACAGGGCGGAGGACCGGGGAGCTGTTTTTT.

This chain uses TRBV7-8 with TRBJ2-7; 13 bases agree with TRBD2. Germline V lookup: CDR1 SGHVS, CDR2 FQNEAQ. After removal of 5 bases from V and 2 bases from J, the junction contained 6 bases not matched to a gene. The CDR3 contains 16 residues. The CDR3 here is CASSDRLAGGPYEQYF. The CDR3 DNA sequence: TGTGCCAGCAGCGACCGACTAGCGGGAGGTCCCTACGAGCAGTACTTC.

CDR3 bases: TGCGCCAGCAGCTTGTGGGGGGAAGGGAACACTGAAGCTTTCTTT. This sequence encodes CASSLWGEGNTEAFF. The chain recombines TRBV5-1 with TRBJ1-1; D may be TRBD1 (5 bases). Trimming shortened V by 1 base and J by 1 base, and 11 bases separated the two germline ends. The CDR3 covers 15 residues. Germline CDR1 and CDR2: SGHRS and YFSETQ.

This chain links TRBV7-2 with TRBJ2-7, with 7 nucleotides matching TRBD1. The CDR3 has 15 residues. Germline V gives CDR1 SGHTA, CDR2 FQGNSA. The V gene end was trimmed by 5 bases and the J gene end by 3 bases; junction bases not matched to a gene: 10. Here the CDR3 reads CASSITGTVYYEQYF. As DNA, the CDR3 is TGTGCCAGCAGCATCACGGGGACAGTTTACTACGAGCAGTACTTC. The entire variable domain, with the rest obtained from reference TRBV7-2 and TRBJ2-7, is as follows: GAGVSQSPSNKVTEKGKDVELRCDPISGHTALYWYRQSLGQGLEFLIYFQGNSAPDKSGLPSDRFSAERTGGSVSTLTIQRTQQEDSAVYLCASSITGTVYYEQYFGPGTRLTVT.

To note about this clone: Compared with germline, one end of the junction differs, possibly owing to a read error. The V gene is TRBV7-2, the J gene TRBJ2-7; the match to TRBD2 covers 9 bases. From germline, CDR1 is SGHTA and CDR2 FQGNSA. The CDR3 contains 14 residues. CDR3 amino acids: CASTLAGVAYEQYF. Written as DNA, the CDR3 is TGTGCCAGCACCTTAGCGGGAGTGGCCTACGAGCAGTACTTC.

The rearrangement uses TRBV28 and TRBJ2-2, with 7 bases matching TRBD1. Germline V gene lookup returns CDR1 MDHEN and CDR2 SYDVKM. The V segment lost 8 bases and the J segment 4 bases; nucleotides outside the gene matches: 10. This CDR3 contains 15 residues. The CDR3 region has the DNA TGTGCCAGCGCTTCACAGGGGAAGGGCACCGGGGAGCTGTTTTTT. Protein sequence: CASASQGKGTGELFF.

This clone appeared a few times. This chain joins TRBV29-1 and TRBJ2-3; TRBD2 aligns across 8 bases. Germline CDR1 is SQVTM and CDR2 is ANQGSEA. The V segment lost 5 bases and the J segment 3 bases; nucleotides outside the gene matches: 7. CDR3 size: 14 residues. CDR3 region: CSVTTGGETDTQYF. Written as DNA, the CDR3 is TGCAGCGTTACCACGGGGGGGGAAACAGATACGCAGTATTTT.

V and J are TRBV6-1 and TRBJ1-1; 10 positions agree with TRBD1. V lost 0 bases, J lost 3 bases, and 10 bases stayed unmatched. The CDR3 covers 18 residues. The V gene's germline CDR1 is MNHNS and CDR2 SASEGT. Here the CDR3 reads CASSEAFFGTGADTEAFF. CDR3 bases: TGTGCCAGCAGTGAAGCGTTTTTTGGGACAGGGGCGGACACTGAAGCTTTCTTT.

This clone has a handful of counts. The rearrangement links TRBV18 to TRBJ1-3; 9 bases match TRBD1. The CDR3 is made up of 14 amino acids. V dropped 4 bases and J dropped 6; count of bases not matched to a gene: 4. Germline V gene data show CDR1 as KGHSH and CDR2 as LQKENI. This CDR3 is CASSLGTGKNTIYF. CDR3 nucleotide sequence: TGTGCCAGCTCACTCGGGACAGGGAAAAACACCATATATTTT.

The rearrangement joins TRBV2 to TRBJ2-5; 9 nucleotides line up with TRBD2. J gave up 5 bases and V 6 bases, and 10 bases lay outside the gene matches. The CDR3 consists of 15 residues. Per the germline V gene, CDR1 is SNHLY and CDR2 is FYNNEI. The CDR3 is CASRELAGAGETQYF. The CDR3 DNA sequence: TGTGCCAGCAGGGAATTAGCGGGGGCCGGGGAGACCCAGTACTTC. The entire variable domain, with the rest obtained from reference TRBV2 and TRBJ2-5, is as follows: EPEVTQTPSHQVTQMGQEVILRCVPISNHLYFYWYRQILGQKVEFLVSFYNNEISEKSEIFDDQFSVERPDGSNFTLKIRSTKLEDSAMYFCASRELAGAGETQYFGPGTRLLVL.

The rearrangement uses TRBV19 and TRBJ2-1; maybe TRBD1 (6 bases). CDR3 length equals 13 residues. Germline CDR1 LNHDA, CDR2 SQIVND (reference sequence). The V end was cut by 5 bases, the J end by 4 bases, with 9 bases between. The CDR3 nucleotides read TGTGCCAGTAGTCCCGACAGGTACAATGAGCAGTTCTTC. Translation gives CASSPDRYNEQFF.

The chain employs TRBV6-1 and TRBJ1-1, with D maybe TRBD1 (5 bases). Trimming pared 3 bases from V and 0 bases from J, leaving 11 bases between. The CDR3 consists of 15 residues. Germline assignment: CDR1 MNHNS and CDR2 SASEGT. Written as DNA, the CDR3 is TGTGCCAGCAGTGACACGGGACTAATGAACACTGAAGCTTTCTTT. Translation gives CASSDTGLMNTEAFF.